These T cell receptor beta chains were read from a single sample in a study of cytomegalovirus exposure and HLA in healthy donors. Profiled with immunoSEQ multiplex PCR; TCRdb holds only in-frame clones, not every one. The top ten hold under 20% of the sample, which has roughly 59,000 clones, 68% seen once. Sequencing used PBMCs. The receptors shown here come from a middle-aged man in good health and CMV-seropositive. Each CDR3 is given without its conserved first and last residue. The order of the fields is clone size, V gene, CDR3 protein. Part of the rows lack a size; the others show once, few, many or a class for expanded clones.

>NA|TRBV11-3
ASSLAQGASGYT
>once|TRBV27
ASRLLAGGEKLF
>NA|TRBV28
ASSFQGGDQPQH
>NA|TRBV5-6
ASSGAGGVAYSYEQY
>NA|TRBV5-1
ASSQGGQGAYEQY
>NA|TRBV5-1
ASSLGGGRSYEQY
>few|TRBV21-1
ASDRPQVLSWGANVLT
>NA|TRBV6-5
ASRFNWEGDQPQH
>NA|TRBV7-9
ASRDGFREPETQY
>NA|TRBV7-3
ASSLGPARAKETQY
>NA|TRBV28
ASDTGTGAYEQY
>NA|TRBV7-9
ASSLPSLSYEQY
>NA|TRBV29-1
SVELAGVMYEQY
>NA|TRBV11-1
ASSERDILVGEQY
>NA|TRBV7-2
ASSIDRVHGYT
>NA|TRBV27
ASTGTGKIRSADEQF
>NA|TRBV4-1
ASSHTGLDRVTDTQY
>NA|TRBV2
ASRPDRSYEQY
>NA|TRBV6-5
ASRMGRANEKLF
>NA|TRBV11-2
ASSLTGQLNTEAF
>NA|TRBV4-3
ASSQGLPSYGYT
>NA|TRBV29-1
SVPGNEKLF
>NA|TRBV12-5
ASGLGQAASSTDTQY
>NA|TRBV18
ASSGTFSNEQF
>few|TRBV4-1
ASSPRTSGGSGF
>NA|TRBV7-9
ASSLAGGGNTEAF
>few|TRBV2
ASRGGTSSNQPQH
>NA|TRBV7-3
ASSPTPDSPEQF
>few|TRBV5-6
ASSDGTSGRETQY
>few|TRBV11-2
ASSLVGGSGGQETQY
>few|TRBV5-8
ASSRGDLNTGELF
>NA|TRBV2
ASSLGENTEAF
>NA|TRBV25-1
ASSERGQSSYNSPLH
>NA|TRBV10-3
AISESIGHANYGYT
>NA|TRBV1
TSSQDSTSGSTFTAYEQY
>NA|TRBV27
ASSFGGTTGEKLF
>NA|TRBV5-4
ATKPQRGGPAETQY